These 28 T cell receptor beta chains were sequenced from one sample in a study of blood T cell repertoires in COVID-19. Sequenced by immunoSEQ multiplex PCR; TCRdb stores in-frame clones only, minus some. The sample consists of 300,000 to 350,000 clones, roughly 87% of them appearing once. Sequencing was performed on peripheral blood. These receptors came from a man aged 18 to 30 with active or convalescent COVID-19.

The chain employs TRBV7-3 and TRBJ2-1; 11 positions agree with TRBD2. V shed 5 bases, J shed 6 bases, and the junction held 9 bases outside the gene matches. This CDR3 comprises 16 residues. CDR1 is SGHTA and CDR2 is FQGTGA in the germline V gene. CDR3 DNA: TGTGCCAGCAGCCCCTTTAGCGGGAGGGATGGCAATGAGCAGTTCTTC. Its protein is CASSPFSGRDGNEQFF.

In its sample, this clone was seen a few times. V usage is TRBV5-4 and J usage is TRBJ2-7, with D maybe TRBD1 (6 bases). The germline V gene encodes CDR1 SGHNT and CDR2 YYREEE (reference sequence). V dropped 0 bases and J dropped 7 bases, with 14 bases sitting between them. This CDR3 has 14 residues. This chain's CDR3 is CASSLGQGKREQYF. In DNA form, the CDR3 reads TGTGCCAGCAGCTTGGGGCAGGGGAAGAGGGAGCAGTACTTC.

This chain uses TRBV27 with TRBJ1-2; no clear D. Trimming removed 5 bases at V and 3 bases at J, with 16 bases between. Germline CDR1 reads MNHEY; CDR2 reads SMNVEV (reference sequence). This CDR3 contains 15 residues. The CDR3 coding sequence is TGTGCCAGCAGTCCCCGATGGGAGGGATACTATGGCTACACCTTC. It encodes CASSPRWEGYYGYTF.

CDR3 region: CASSLAPVRNTEAFF. The DNA of the CDR3 is TGTGCCAGCAGCTTAGCGCCGGTGCGGAACACTGAAGCTTTCTTT. The chain couples TRBV7-6 to TRBJ1-1, with no clear D. Per the germline V gene, CDR1 is SGHVS and CDR2 is FNYEAQ. V lost 0 bases and J lost 1, with 9 bases in between. CDR3 length: 15 amino acids. Full variable domain (rest looked up from reference TRBV7-6 and TRBJ1-1): GAGVSQSPRYKVTKRGQDVALRCDPISGHVSLYWYRQALGQGPEFLTYFNYEAQQDKSGLPNDRFSAERPEGSISTLTIQRTEQRDSAMYRCASSLAPVRNTEAFFGQGTRLTVV.

V usage is TRBV6-6 and J usage is TRBJ2-1, with D perhaps matching TRBD2 (6 bases). Trimming pared 7 bases from V and 6 bases from J, leaving 13 bases between. The CDR3 is made up of 13 amino acids. The V gene's germline CDR1 is MNHNY and CDR2 SVGAGI (reference sequence). The CDR3 bases are TGTGCCAGCACCTGGGGAGGAAGCAATGAGCAGTTCTTC. Amino acid sequence: CASTWGGSNEQFF.

The chain links TRBV19 to TRBJ1-1; D may be TRBD1 (6 bases). The CDR3 covers 12 residues. Trimming stripped 1 base from V and 7 bases from J, with 7 bases between. Germline V gives CDR1 LNHDA, CDR2 SQIVND (reference sequence). CDR3 coding DNA: TGTGCCAGTAGTATAGTACAGGGTGAAGCTTTCTTT. Translated: CASSIVQGEAFF.

The chain employs TRBV15 and TRBJ1-5; no clear D gene. This CDR3 spans 18 amino acids. The germline gives CDR1 LNHNV, CDR2 YYDKDF (reference sequence). Trimming pared 8 bases from V and 2 bases from J, leaving 25 bases between. The CDR3 sequence: CATPPSVRRVVGNQPQHF. The DNA of the CDR3 is TGTGCCACCCCCCCGTCGGTGCGGCGCGTTGTAGGCAATCAGCCCCAGCATTTT.

On this clone: Distinct nucleotide sequences in the sample also encode this CDR3. This sequence joins TRBV5-1 and TRBJ1-1; TRBD1 is a possible D gene (5 bases). There are 14 residues in the CDR3. CDR1 SGHRS and CDR2 YFSETQ come from the germline V gene. Between the trimmed V and J ends, which lost 1 base and 0 bases, there was a span of 7 bases. DNA for the CDR3: TGCGCCAGCAGCTTGCCAGGGATGAACACTGAAGCTTTCTTT. Translation: CASSLPGMNTEAFF.

This clone was observed once. J is TRBJ1-5 and V is TRBV6-2 or TRBV6-3; unclear D gene. The CDR3 is 13 amino acids. V was pared by 4 bases and J by 2 bases, with 6 bases between. From germline, CDR1 is MNHEY and CDR2 SVGEGT. The CDR3 DNA sequence: TGTGCCAGCAGTTCCCAGGGCAATCAGCCCCAGCATTTT. Amino acid sequence: CASSSQGNQPQHF.

The chain recombines TRBV28 with TRBJ2-7; tentative D call: TRBD2 (6 bases). This CDR3 comprises 12 residues. V lost 6 bases to trimming and J lost 6 bases, with 12 bases between them. From germline, CDR1 is MDHEN and CDR2 SYDVKM. CDR3 loop: CASSPGTAEQYF. CDR3 in DNA: TGTGCCAGCAGCCCGGGGACTGCCGAGCAGTACTTC.

The chain combines TRBV19 with TRBJ1-3; TRBD1 agrees at 8 bases. The CDR3 consists of 15 residues. V lost 9 bases to trimming and J lost 4 bases; unmatched junction nucleotides: 11. Germline CDR1 LNHDA, CDR2 SQIVND (reference sequence). In nucleotides, the CDR3 is TGTGCCAGCTCTCCCGACAGGGGAAGAGGAAACACCATATATTTT. It encodes CASSPDRGRGNTIYF.

The chain employs TRBV18 and TRBJ2-7; no definite D call. The CDR3 consists of 13 residues. The germline CDR1 and CDR2 sequences are KGHSH and LQKENI. Between the trimmed V and J ends, which lost 3 bases and 3 bases, there was a span of 9 bases. The CDR3 protein is CASSPPDSYEQYF. DNA for the CDR3: TGTGCCAGCTCACCTCCCGATAGCTACGAGCAGTACTTC.

The chain uses TRBV27 and TRBJ2-3; the match to TRBD1 covers 8 bases. The CDR3 has 14 amino acids. Unmatched junction bases numbered 5, after V lost 4 bases and J lost 5 bases. CDR1 is MNHEY, CDR2 SMNVEV, per germline (reference sequence). The CDR3 coding sequence is TGTGCCAGCAGTTACGGACAGGGCAAAGATACGCAGTATTTT. This gives the protein CASSYGQGKDTQYF.

The rearrangement links TRBV23-1 to TRBJ1-1; a possible D gene is TRBD1 (5 bases). TRBV23-1 belongs to the ORF category, with a function that is uncertain. This CDR3 has 15 residues. V shed 2 bases and J shed 3 bases, with 13 bases lying between them. The CDR3 DNA reads as TGCGCCAGCAGTCAAGGGGCTAAGTTTGACACTGAAGCTTTCTTT. Translating gives CASSQGAKFDTEAFF.

The V call is TRBV3-1 (or the pseudogene TRBV3-2), the J call TRBJ2-1, with D maybe TRBD2 (6 bases). The germline gives CDR1 LGHDT, CDR2 YNNKEL (reference sequence). Trimming removed 1 base from V and 4 bases from J, with 29 bases in between. The CDR3 totals 21 residues. The CDR3 DNA reads TGTGCCAGCAGCCAAGCTTGGCCTTTGGCGGGACGGCCATCAAAATACAATGAGCAGTTCTTC. Protein sequence: CASSQAWPLAGRPSKYNEQFF.

The genes are TRBV4-3 and TRBJ1-2; D is possibly TRBD1 (5 bases). The length of the CDR3 is 14 residues. Germline lookup yields CDR1 LGHNA and CDR2 YSLEER. The germline V and J ends were trimmed by 0 bases and 5 bases, with 10 bases remaining between them. DNA of the CDR3: TGCGCCAGCAGCCAAGATGAGGGGAGGTATGGCTACACCTTC. Its translation is CASSQDEGRYGYTF.

V gene TRBV19 combines with J gene TRBJ2-1, with D unclear. Trimming removed 3 bases from V and 0 bases from J, with 12 bases in between. Germline lookup yields CDR1 LNHDA and CDR2 SQIVND (reference sequence). The CDR3 totals 16 residues. The CDR3 protein is CASSIGSRVSYNEQFF. The CDR3 nucleotides are TGTGCCAGTAGTATCGGATCTAGAGTCTCCTACAATGAGCAGTTCTTC.

This chain joins TRBV11-2 and TRBJ2-3; a possible D gene is TRBD1 (5 bases). Trimming shortened V by 0 bases and J by 2 bases, and 9 bases separated the two germline ends. CDR1 SGHAT and CDR2 FQNNGV come from the germline V gene. CDR3 size: 15 residues. CDR3 sequence (DNA): TGTGCCAGCAGCTTAGAGTTCAGGGCCACAGATACGCAGTATTTT. Amino acids: CASSLEFRATDTQYF.

The chain couples TRBV4-1 to TRBJ1-1, with D uncertain. V lost 0 bases, J lost 0 bases, and 8 bases lay in between. The CDR3 totals 15 residues. Germline lookup yields CDR1 MGHRA and CDR2 YSYEKL. The CDR3 region is CASSQERVVNTEAFF. Written as DNA, the CDR3 is TGCGCCAGCAGCCAAGAGAGAGTTGTGAACACTGAAGCTTTCTTT.

The count of this clone is one. Other nucleotide sequences from this sample produce the same CDR3. The chain has TRBV6-5 and TRBJ2-1, with 11 bases matching TRBD2. CDR3 length: 15 amino acids. Germline V gives CDR1 MNHEY, CDR2 SVGAGI. After removal of 4 bases from V and 3 bases from J, the junction contained 2 bases not matched to a gene. CDR3 coding DNA: TGTGCCAGCAGTTCCCTAGCGGGGGGCTACAATGAGCAGTTCTTC. It codes for CASSSLAGGYNEQFF.

This clone is a singleton in its sample. This rearrangement joins TRBV6-5 to TRBJ1-1, with 7 bases lining up with TRBD1. V trimming: 8 bases; J trimming: 0 bases; junction bases outside the gene matches: 6. The CDR3 runs to 14 residues. CDR1 is MNHEY and CDR2 is SVGAGI in the germline V gene. The CDR3 DNA reads TGTGCCAGCGCCCAGGGACAGTTGAACACTGAAGCTTTCTTT. It codes for CASAQGQLNTEAFF.

The chain carries TRBV7-9 and TRBJ2-1; D might be TRBD2 (6 bases). There are 15 residues in the CDR3. Trimming left V 5 bases short and J 6 bases short, with 17 bases between. CDR1 is SEHNR and CDR2 is FQNEAQ in the germline V gene (reference sequence). CDR3 residues: CASSARGGEVNEQFF. In DNA, the CDR3 is TGTGCCAGCAGCGCTAGGGGTGGGGAGGTCAATGAGCAGTTCTTC.

V usage is TRBV4-1 and J usage is TRBJ2-1; 10 bases map to TRBD1. This CDR3 is 15 amino acids long. V shed 4 bases, J shed 7 bases, and the junction held 7 bases outside the gene matches. CDR1 is MGHRA, CDR2 YSYEKL, per germline. The CDR3 DNA sequence: TGCGCCAGCAGCCGGGGACAGGGGCCGGGGAATGAGCAGTTCTTC. This translates into CASSRGQGPGNEQFF.

CDR3 bases: TGTGCCAGCAGTTTCAATACCGGGGAGCTGTTTTTT. Amino acids: CASSFNTGELFF. The gene calls are TRBV12-3 or TRBV12-4 and TRBJ2-2; D is undetermined. V dropped 3 bases and J dropped 5 bases, with 4 bases sitting between them. This CDR3 is 12 amino acids long.

This clone was counted a single time. Here the CDR3 reads CASSPLILRDRENTEAFF. DNA for the CDR3: TGTGCCAGCAGTCCCCTAATTCTCCGGGACAGGGAAAACACTGAAGCTTTCTTT. The chain recombines TRBV6-6 with TRBJ1-1; 9 positions match TRBD1. The CDR3 consists of 18 residues. CDR1 is MNHNY, CDR2 SVGAGI, per germline (reference sequence). The V and J ends lost 5 bases and 2 bases, in that order; junction bases with no gene match: 15.

This chain uses TRBV6-1 with TRBJ1-3, with 7 bases matching TRBD1. V shed 0 bases and J 0 bases; nucleotides not matched to a gene: 2. Germline lookup yields CDR1 MNHNS and CDR2 SASEGT. The length of the CDR3 is 16 residues. As DNA, the CDR3 is TGTGCCAGCAGTGAAGCGGACAGGACCTCTGGAAACACCATATATTTT. Translated, it gives CASSEADRTSGNTIYF.

The V and J genes are TRBV9 and TRBJ1-3, with D possibly matching TRBD1 (6 bases). The CDR3 covers 16 residues. V lost 4 bases and J lost 2, with 16 bases in between. Germline CDR1 and CDR2: SGDLS and YYNGEE. The CDR3, as DNA: TGTGCCAGCAGCATAAGAAGCAGGGGAACTGGAAACACCATATATTTT. Amino acid sequence: CASSIRSRGTGNTIYF.

The CDR3 region is CASSQRAGSNTDTQYF. The CDR3 DNA follows: TGTGCCAGCAGCCAACGAGCCGGGAGTAACACAGATACGCAGTATTTT. J is TRBJ2-3 and V is TRBV3-1 (or the pseudogene TRBV3-2), with D perhaps TRBD2 (6 bases). The germline gives CDR1 LGHDT, CDR2 YNNKEL (reference sequence). The CDR3 extends over 16 amino acids. The V gene lost 2 bases and the J gene lost 2 bases, with 14 bases spanning the gap.